The 31 T cell receptor beta chains presented below share a single source sample, sequenced in a study of blood T cells in healthy people across ages. The use of a sample-barcoded 5' primer and a J-beta primer mix characterized a second PCR of roughly 6 to 12 cycles. TCRdb redid the calling of the 5' RACE reads with MiXCR, one entry per CDR3 protein. The profile shows about 680,000 distinct CDR3 sequences, 45% to 50% of them singletons. Sequencing was performed on blood. These receptors all stem from a woman aged 55-69 years in good health.

This chain links TRBV6-4 with TRBJ2-1; 14 bases are a match to TRBD2. There are 16 residues in the CDR3. V shed 3 bases, J shed 7 bases, and the junction held 5 bases outside the gene matches. Germline CDR1 reads MRHNA; CDR2 reads SNTAGT. DNA of the CDR3: TGTGCCAGCAGTGAGCAGGGACTAGCGGGAGTAAATGAGCAGTTCTTC. It is translated as CASSEQGLAGVNEQFF.

This rearrangement joins TRBV20-1 to TRBJ1-5, with D unresolved. Per the germline V gene, CDR1 is DFQATT and CDR2 is SNEGSKA (reference sequence). The CDR3 covers 12 residues. V was pared by 6 bases and J by 5 bases, with 11 bases between. The CDR3 DNA reads TGCAGTGCAAAGGGAAGCGATCAGCCCCAGCATTTT. It specifies CSAKGSDQPQHF.

This clonotype turned up a few times. The chain joins TRBV3-1 to TRBJ2-3; D is unresolved. There are 15 residues in the CDR3. From germline, CDR1 is LGHDT and CDR2 YNNKEL (reference sequence). V was clipped by 3 bases and J by 2 bases, with 12 bases between them. Here the CDR3 DNA reads TGTGCCAGCAGCCAGCAGGCGCAACACACAGATACGCAGTATTTT. Protein sequence: CASSQQAQHTDTQYF.

This clonotype was detected only once. V gene TRBV6-5 combines with J gene TRBJ2-5; 7 nucleotides agree with TRBD1. The J call is in doubt because the DNA end fits TRBJ2-4 better. The CDR3 has 16 residues. The germline CDR1 and CDR2 sequences are MNHEY and SVGAGI. The DNA for the CDR3 is TGTGCCAGCAGTTTAAACCTACGGGGACAGAAAAACATTCAGTACTTC. Residues: CASSLNLRGQKNIQYF.

Regarding this clonotype: At one end, the junction sequence differs from germline, possibly due to a read error. The chain joins TRBV5-1 to TRBJ1-1, with 7 bases aligning to TRBD1. The germline V gene encodes CDR1 SGHRS and CDR2 YFSETQ. CDR3 length: 15 residues. As DNA, the CDR3 is TGCGCCAGCAGCCATGGTACAGGGGAGAACACTGGAGCTTTCTTT. Translated: CASSHGTGENTGAFF.

This clonotype was detected a few times. The chain recombines TRBV6-5 with TRBJ2-1, with 9 bases identical to TRBD2. Germline CDR1 and CDR2: MNHEY and SVGAGI. V was clipped by 0 bases and J by 7 bases; unmatched bases: 13. The CDR3 is 18 residues long. The CDR3 loop reads CASSYSRPGGRAGNEQFF. CDR3 in DNA: TGTGCCAGCAGTTACTCTCGCCCTGGCGGGAGGGCCGGTAATGAGCAGTTCTTC.

The gene calls are TRBV2 and TRBJ1-1; no definite D call. Germline values: CDR1 SNHLY, CDR2 FYNNEI. The CDR3 totals 14 residues. Between the trimmed V and J ends, which lost 5 bases and 0 bases, there was a span of 10 bases. This chain's CDR3 is CASSRLPMNTEAFF. CDR3 sequence (DNA): TGTGCCAGCAGTCGCCTCCCCATGAACACTGAAGCTTTCTTT.

This clonotype was recorded a few times. The chain recombines TRBV27 with TRBJ1-2; D is unclear. Germline V lookup: CDR1 MNHEY, CDR2 SMNVEV (reference sequence). V was clipped by 8 bases and J by 5 bases, with 21 bases between them. The CDR3 sequence is 15 residues long. The chain's CDR3 is CASQPTQIYLYGYTF. CDR3 nucleotide sequence: TGTGCCAGCCAACCGACCCAAATCTATCTTTATGGCTACACCTTC.

The V and J genes are TRBV7-2 and TRBJ2-7, with D possibly TRBD2 on 6 matching bases. There are 14 residues in the CDR3. The germline CDR1 and CDR2 sequences are SGHTA and FQGNSA. The V and J ends lost 5 bases and 5 bases respectively, with 16 bases between them. DNA for the CDR3: TGTGCCAGCAGCCTGGGGAGGTCCCGTCACGAGCAGTACTTC. Its protein product is CASSLGRSRHEQYF.

This clonotype was seen a handful of times. The rearrangement uses TRBV27 and TRBJ2-7, with 11 positions matching TRBD2. The V and J ends lost 5 bases and 6 bases, in that order; junction bases with no gene match: 15. The CDR3 is 17 amino acids. Germline CDR1 reads MNHEY; CDR2 reads SMNVEV (reference sequence). CDR3 nucleotide sequence: TGTGCCAGCAGTCCCCTCCGGGTAGTAGCGGGAGGGTCCGAGCAGTACTTC. Translated: CASSPLRVVAGGSEQYF.

The J gene is TRBJ2-6, the V gene TRBV5-1; 7 nucleotides line up with TRBD1. The CDR3 runs to 18 residues. Looked up from germline, CDR1 is SGHRS and CDR2 is YFSETQ. Germline trimming cut 2 bases from V and 2 bases from J; bases unmatched to any gene: 10. The CDR3 DNA is TGCGCCAGCAGCTTCCGACAGGGAGTTTCACCTGGGGCCAACGTCCTGACTTTC. Protein product: CASSFRQGVSPGANVLTF.

The chain couples TRBV5-1 to TRBJ2-1; D may be TRBD1 (6 bases). The CDR3 is 15 residues long. Germline CDR1 SGHRS, CDR2 YFSETQ. The germline V and J ends were trimmed by 0 bases and 9 bases, with 16 bases remaining between them. This CDR3 is CASSLGLLLRGEQFF. The CDR3 region has the DNA TGCGCCAGCAGCTTGGGGTTACTCCTCAGGGGTGAGCAGTTCTTC.

Worth noting for this clonotype: Since a much larger clone is just one base distant, this may be a read error. The V gene is TRBV6-5, the J gene TRBJ2-4; D perhaps matches TRBD2 (7 bases). V gave up 8 bases and J gave up 13 bases, with 15 bases separating them. CDR1 is MNHEY, CDR2 SVGAGI, per germline. This CDR3 has 11 residues. The CDR3 protein is CASAGGGEQYF. DNA of the CDR3: TGTGCCAGCGCCGGAGGGGGGGAGCAGTACTTC.

V is TRBV5-1 and J is TRBJ1-5, with no clear D. Germline lookup yields CDR1 SGHRS and CDR2 YFSETQ. This CDR3 has 14 residues. The V end lost 0 bases, the J end lost 4 bases, and 8 bases lay between the germline ends. CDR3 coding DNA: TGCGCCAGCAGCTTGGGGGCGGGAAATCAGCCCCAGCATTTT. Its protein product is CASSLGAGNQPQHF. Looking up the rest from reference TRBV5-1 and TRBJ1-5 gives the full variable domain: KAGVTQTPRYLIKTRGQQVTLSCSPISGHRSVSWYQQTPGQGLQFLFEYFSETQRNKGNFPGRFSGRQFSNSRSEMNVSTLELGDSALYLCASSLGAGNQPQHFGDGTRLSIL.

The CDR3 sequence is CSARRQNNEQFF. The CDR3 DNA reads TGCAGTGCTAGGCGCCAGAACAATGAGCAGTTCTTC. The V call is TRBV20-1, the J call TRBJ2-1; D call uncertain. Per the germline V gene, CDR1 is DFQATT and CDR2 is SNEGSKA (reference sequence). V lost 3 bases and J lost 5, with 8 bases in between. This CDR3 contains 12 residues.

The chain links TRBV20-1 to TRBJ2-7; 8 positions match TRBD1. After removal of 8 bases from V and 1 base from J, the junction contained 7 bases not matched to a gene. Germline loops: CDR1 DFQATT, CDR2 SNEGSKA (reference sequence). CDR3 length: 13 amino acids. CDR3 sequence reads: CSQADRVSYEQYF. CDR3 sequence (DNA): TGCAGTCAAGCGGACAGGGTGTCCTACGAGCAGTACTTC.

The chain combines TRBV15 with TRBJ1-3; no clear D gene. This CDR3 comprises 16 residues. Trimming cost V 0 bases and J 0 bases, with 9 bases left between them. The V gene's germline CDR1 is LNHNV and CDR2 YYDKDF (reference sequence). The chain's CDR3 is CATSREQKFSGNTIYF. CDR3 coding DNA: TGTGCCACCAGCAGAGAGCAGAAATTCTCTGGAAACACCATATATTTT.

A note on this clonotype: Germline and junction disagree at one end, which may indicate a read error. The chain employs TRBV2 and TRBJ2-5, with D perhaps TRBD1 (6 bases). Germline CDR1 and CDR2: SNHLY and FYNNEI. This CDR3 comprises 12 residues. The CDR3 DNA follows: TGTGTCAGCACAACAGGGCAAGAGACCCAGTACTTC. This encodes CVSTTGQETQYF.

The sample holds one count of this clonotype. A junction boundary mismatches the germline segment, possibly from a read error. The chain employs TRBV5-1 and TRBJ2-7; D perhaps matches TRBD2 (6 bases). CDR3 length equals 14 residues. Germline CDR1 reads SGHRS; CDR2 reads YFSETQ. This CDR3 is CTSSPGQGGYEQYF. CDR3 bases: TGCACCAGCAGCCCAGGTCAGGGAGGCTACGAGCAGTACTTC.

The V gene is TRBV7-3, the J gene TRBJ1-1; D might be TRBD1 (6 bases). V was shortened by 6 bases and J by 6 bases, with 14 bases between the two germline ends. CDR1 SGHTA and CDR2 FQGTGA come from the germline V gene. The CDR3 length is 13 residues. DNA for the CDR3: TGTGCCAGCAGTCCAGGGGTTCCGGCTGAAGCTTTCTTT. It codes for CASSPGVPAEAFF.

The V gene is TRBV20-1, the J gene TRBJ2-7; D uncertain. With the DNA end fitting TRBJ2-5 better, the J assignment may be wrong. This CDR3 comprises 14 residues. Germline CDR1 reads DFQATT; CDR2 reads SNEGSKA (reference sequence). The CDR3 loop reads CSARDRILGKTQYF. The CDR3 DNA is TGCAGTGCTAGAGATCGGATCCTCGGAAAGACCCAGTACTTC.

The V and J genes are TRBV7-9 and TRBJ2-5; D possibly uses TRBD1 or TRBD2 (5 bases each). Germline V gives CDR1 SEHNR, CDR2 FQNEAQ (reference sequence). The CDR3 is 19 amino acids. Trimming removed 1 base at V and 4 bases at J, with 25 bases between. CDR3 coding DNA: TGTGCCAGCAGCTTAGAGCGGTCCAAGGGCAGGGTGGTTGGAGAGACCCAGTACTTC. Protein product: CASSLERSKGRVVGETQYF.

Comment on this clonotype: A junction boundary mismatches the germline segment, possibly from a read error. The chain employs TRBV5-1 and TRBJ2-1, with 14 bases matching TRBD2. Germline-derived CDR1 and CDR2 are SGHRS and YFSETQ. The CDR3 is 15 amino acids. Here the CDR3 reads CAGSPTSGRVGEQFF. The CDR3 DNA is TGCGCCGGCAGCCCGACTAGCGGGAGGGTTGGTGAGCAGTTCTTC.

The V and J genes are TRBV20-1 and TRBJ1-2; 10 nucleotides align to TRBD1. The CDR3 totals 13 residues. Germline V gives CDR1 DFQATT, CDR2 SNEGSKA (reference sequence). V was pared by 4 bases and J by 7 bases, with 6 bases of the junction left unmatched. In DNA, the CDR3 is TGCAGTGCTAAGACAGGGGGCACGGGTGGCTACACCTTC. Amino acid sequence: CSAKTGGTGGYTF.

This clonotype was seen a handful of times. The V gene is TRBV29-1, the J gene TRBJ1-2; 7 bases map to TRBD1. The ends lost 2 bases at V and 2 bases at J; junction bases unmatched: 2. CDR3 length: 13 amino acids. Germline-derived CDR1 and CDR2 are SQVTM and ANQGSEA. Here the CDR3 reads CSVERGQNYGYTF. The DNA of the CDR3 is TGCAGCGTTGAAAGGGGACAGAACTATGGCTACACCTTC. The full variable domain, its missing parts supplied by reference TRBV29-1 and TRBJ1-2, is SAVISQKPSRDICQRGTSLTIQCQVDSQVTMMFWYRQQPGQSLTLIATANQGSEATYESGFVIDKFPISRPNLTFSTLTVSNMSPEDSSIYLCSVERGQNYGYTFGSGTRLTVV.

A few counts support this clonotype. This chain connects TRBV7-2 to TRBJ2-5, with D perhaps assigned TRBD1 or TRBD2 (5 bases each). V lost 5 bases and J 5 bases, leaving 18 bases between the germline ends. This CDR3 region has 15 residues. Germline V gene data show CDR1 as SGHTA and CDR2 as FQGNSA. CDR3 nucleotide sequence: TGTGCCAGCAGCAAACCGGGACGAGATGGGGAGACCCAGTACTTC. It specifies CASSKPGRDGETQYF.

This clonotype showed up just a few times. The gene calls are TRBV7-9 and TRBJ2-5; the D gene could be TRBD1 or TRBD2 (5 bases each). The V gene's germline CDR1 is SEHNR and CDR2 FQNEAQ (reference sequence). The V and J ends lost 6 bases and 5 bases respectively, with 10 bases between them. The CDR3 spans 12 residues. The CDR3 DNA reads as TGTGCCAGCAGGGGACCACCTGAGACCCAGTACTTC. It specifies CASRGPPETQYF.

This clonotype was seen a handful of times. The rearrangement links TRBV4-1 to TRBJ2-3, with TRBD2 matching 14 bases. From germline, CDR1 is MGHRA and CDR2 YSYEKL. This CDR3 region has 18 residues. After removal of 4 bases from V and 5 bases from J, the junction contained 11 bases not matched to a gene. CDR3 region: CASSPIRGLAGVGDTQYF. CDR3 nucleotide sequence: TGCGCCAGCAGCCCAATCCGGGGACTAGCGGGAGTAGGAGATACGCAGTATTTT.

Concerning this clonotype itself: One end of the junction is discordant with germline, which a read error may explain. V usage is TRBV7-3 and J usage is TRBJ2-1, with 8 bases lining up with TRBD1. This CDR3 region has 15 residues. The germline CDR1 and CDR2 sequences are SGHTA and FQGTGA. The CDR3: CAGSFNQGAYNEQFF. CDR3 in DNA: TGTGCCGGCAGCTTTAACCAGGGGGCGTACAATGAGCAGTTCTTC.

V is TRBV9 and J is TRBJ2-7, with TRBD1 identical over 10 bases. Germline V gene lookup returns CDR1 SGDLS and CDR2 YYNGEE. With 3 bases clipped from V and 3 bases from J, the junction kept 3 bases outside the gene matches. There are 14 residues in the CDR3. This CDR3 reads CASSGGQGIYEQYF. The CDR3 DNA is TGTGCCAGCAGCGGGGGACAGGGGATCTACGAGCAGTACTTC.

There are a few counts of this clonotype. The chain carries TRBV28 and TRBJ2-7; TRBD1 matches at 7 bases. The germline V gene encodes CDR1 MDHEN and CDR2 SYDVKM. The CDR3 is 16 amino acids. The V segment lost 5 bases and the J segment 4 bases; nucleotides outside the gene matches: 14. CDR3 residues: CASSVSGTAPVYEQYF. CDR3 DNA: TGTGCCAGCAGTGTCTCCGGGACAGCCCCGGTGTACGAGCAGTACTTC.